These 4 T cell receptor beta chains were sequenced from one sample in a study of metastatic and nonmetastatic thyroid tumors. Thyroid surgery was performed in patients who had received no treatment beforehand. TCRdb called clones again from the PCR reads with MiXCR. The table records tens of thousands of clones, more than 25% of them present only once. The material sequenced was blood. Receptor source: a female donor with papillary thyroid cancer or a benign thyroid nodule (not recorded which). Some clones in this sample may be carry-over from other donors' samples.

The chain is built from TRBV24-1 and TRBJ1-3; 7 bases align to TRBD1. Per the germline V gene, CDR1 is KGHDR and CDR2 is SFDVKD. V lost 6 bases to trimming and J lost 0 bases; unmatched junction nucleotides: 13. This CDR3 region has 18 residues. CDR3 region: CATSPGTAKKSSGNTIYF. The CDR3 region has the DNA TGTGCCACCAGTCCCGGGACAGCCAAAAAATCCTCTGGAAACACCATATATTTT.

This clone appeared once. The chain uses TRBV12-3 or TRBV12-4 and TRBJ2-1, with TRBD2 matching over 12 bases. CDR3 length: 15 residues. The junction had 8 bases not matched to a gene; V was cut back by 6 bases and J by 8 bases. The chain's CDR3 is CASSPGLAGTDEQFF. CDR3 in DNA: TGTGCCAGCAGCCCCGGACTAGCGGGAACGGATGAGCAGTTCTTC.

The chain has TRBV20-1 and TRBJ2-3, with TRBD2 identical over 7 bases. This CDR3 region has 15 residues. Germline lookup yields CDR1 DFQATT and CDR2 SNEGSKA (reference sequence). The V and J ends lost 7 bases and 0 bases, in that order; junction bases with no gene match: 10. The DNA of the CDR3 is TGCAGTGGAGTTGGTATGCGGGAGAGCACAGATACGCAGTATTTT. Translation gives CSGVGMRESTDTQYF.

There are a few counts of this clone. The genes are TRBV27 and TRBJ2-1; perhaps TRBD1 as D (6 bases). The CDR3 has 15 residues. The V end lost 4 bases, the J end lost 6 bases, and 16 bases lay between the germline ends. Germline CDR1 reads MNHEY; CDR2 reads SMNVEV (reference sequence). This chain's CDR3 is CASSYGQNGVNEQFF. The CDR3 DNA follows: TGTGCCAGCAGTTACGGACAGAATGGGGTCAATGAGCAGTTCTTC.